This T cell receptor (beta chain) emerged from a study of post-analysis software for immune sequencing data. The wider study: There were relapsing-remitting, secondary progressive and progressive-relapsing multiple sclerosis among the disease courses included.

General observations from the study: Same-batch preparations were strongly co-clustered by F measure. The study found TRBV5-6, TRBV5-1 and TRBV20-1 among five TRBV segments more frequent in patients than controls.

Germline loops: CDR1 LGHNA, CDR2 YNFKEQ. CDR3 length equals 17 residues. V trimming: 1 base; J trimming: 3 bases; junction bases outside the gene matches: 7. Notes on this clonotype: Its antigen is currently unknown.

Carried by the TCR beta cDNA libraries were unique molecular identifiers. Some 450,000 cDNA molecules were recovered from an input of roughly 0.95 to 10 million T cells. MiXCR, run by TCRdb on the PCR reads, gives a single entry per CDR3 protein. Altogether some 690,000 distinct CDR3 sequences are present, 30% being singletons, with the ten largest covering around 0.6%. J is TRBJ2-2 and V is TRBV4-2, with 8 bases matching TRBD1. Sequenced sample: blood. This clonotype originated in a girl aged 5 to 17 with multiple sclerosis. This chain's CDR3 is CASSQAATGAYTGELFF. In DNA form, the CDR3 reads TGTGCCAGCAGCCAAGCTGCGACAGGGGCATACACCGGGGAGCTGTTTTTT.